These 18 T cell receptor beta chains were all obtained from the same sample, sequenced in a study of low-dose radiotherapy and immunotherapy resistance in tumors. Alpha and beta chains were covered, as first-strand cDNA relied on TRAV- and TRBV-specific primers. A constant-region primer paired with the V-primer adapter amplified TCRs over about 19 PCR cycles. TCRdb used MiXCR to reprocess the reads, holding one entry per CDR3 protein. The table records about 64,000 distinct CDR3 sequences, about 25% of them present only once. The sample's time point: before trial treatment. Sequenced material: PBMCs, taken before treatment. These receptors all come from a male donor with rectosigmoid adenocarcinoma.

Details on this clonotype: This likely stems from a read error, as it lies one base from a far larger clone. The chain is built from TRBV7-7 and TRBJ2-1; tentatively, D is TRBD1 (6 bases). This CDR3 has 16 amino acids. Germline CDR1 and CDR2: SSHAT and FNYEAQ (reference sequence). CDR3 sequence (DNA): TGTGCCAGCAGCTTACAGGGGAATTTTGCCTACAATGAGCTGTTCTTC. This encodes CASSLQGNFAYNELFF.

This clonotype has a count of ten or more. The J gene is TRBJ2-1, the V gene TRBV28; the D is unclear. Trimming stripped 11 bases from V and 5 bases from J, with 7 bases between. Germline V gene data show CDR1 as MDHEN and CDR2 as SYDVKM. The length of the CDR3 is 10 residues. CDR3 protein: CAFWDNEQFF. The CDR3 nucleotides are TGTGCCTTTTGGGACAATGAGCAGTTCTTC.

Remarks on this clonotype: A far larger clone differs by one base, so this is likely a read error. The chain uses TRBV6-2 or TRBV6-3 and TRBJ2-1; a possible D gene is TRBD2 (5 bases). Trimming stripped 4 bases from V and 8 bases from J, with 12 bases between. The CDR3 is 13 amino acids. In germline, CDR1 is MNHEY, CDR2 SVGEGT. The DNA for the CDR3 is TGTGCCAGCAGTTTCCGTATCGGGGATGAGCAGTTCTTC. Protein sequence: CASSFRIGDEQFF.

A word on this clonotype: A read error is the likely source, as a far larger clone sits one nucleotide away. The rearrangement joins TRBV7-9 to TRBJ2-1, with D hard to call. The CDR3 covers 15 residues. V was pared by 0 bases and J by 10 bases, with 16 bases between. The germline gives CDR1 SEHNR, CDR2 FQNEAQ (reference sequence). The CDR3 here is CASSLAGTSSYEQFF. The CDR3 nucleotides are TGTGCCAGCAGCTTAGCGGGAACTTCGTCCTACGAGCAGTTCTTC.

This clonotype was seen repeatedly, ten times or more. The gene calls are TRBV5-4 and TRBJ1-2; 8 bases are a match to TRBD1. Germline V gene lookup returns CDR1 SGHNT and CDR2 YYREEE (reference sequence). The V segment lost 4 bases and the J segment 4 bases; nucleotides outside the gene matches: 9. The CDR3 is made up of 15 amino acids. In DNA, the CDR3 is TGTGCCAGCAGCAAGGACAGGGAATATGGCTATGGCTACACCTTC. It translates to CASSKDREYGYGYTF.

This clonotype turned up a few times. The CDR3 is CASSLGQRPYEQYF. The CDR3 DNA is TGTGCCAGCAGCTTAGGACAGAGACCCTACGAGCAGTACTTC. The genes are TRBV5-6 and TRBJ2-7; D is perhaps TRBD1 (6 bases). V was shortened by 2 bases and J by 2 bases, with 11 bases between the two germline ends. The CDR3 loop spans 14 amino acids. The V gene's germline CDR1 is SGHDT and CDR2 YYEEEE.

V and J are TRBV9 and TRBJ2-5; TRBD2 aligns across 9 bases. The J segment lost 2 bases and the V segment lost 0 bases, leaving 5 bases of the junction unmatched. In germline, CDR1 is SGDLS, CDR2 YYNGEE. This CDR3 has 16 residues. The CDR3 sequence: CASSVGSGRSQETQYF. In DNA, the CDR3 is TGTGCCAGCAGCGTAGGAAGCGGGAGGTCACAAGAGACCCAGTACTTC. The full variable domain, completed using reference TRBV9 and TRBJ2-5, is DSGVTQTPKHLITATGQRVTLRCSPRSGDLSVYWYQQSLDQGLQFLIQYYNGEERAKGNILERFSAQQFPDLHSELNLSSLELGDSALYFCASSVGSGRSQETQYFGPGTRLLVL.

This clonotype appeared a single time. CDR3 sequence: CASSFGRAYGYTF. The CDR3 region has the DNA TGCGCCAGCAGCTTCGGGAGGGCTTATGGCTACACCTTC. The chain has TRBV5-1 and TRBJ1-2; no clear D. Germline CDR1 reads SGHRS; CDR2 reads YFSETQ. V dropped 2 bases and J dropped 5 bases, with 10 bases sitting between them. CDR3 size: 13 residues.

The chain combines TRBV19 with TRBJ1-5; D possibly corresponds to TRBD1 (5 bases). Trimming cost V 7 bases and J 0 bases, with 13 bases left between them. CDR1 is LNHDA, CDR2 SQIVND, per germline (reference sequence). The CDR3 loop spans 15 amino acids. The CDR3 reads CASKRQLHSNQPQHF. CDR3 DNA: TGTGCCAGTAAACGACAGCTCCATAGCAATCAGCCCCAGCATTTT.

In its sample, this clonotype was seen many times. The CDR3 region is CARSESGPTGELFF. DNA of the CDR3: TGTGCCAGGAGCGAAAGCGGGCCCACCGGGGAGCTGTTTTTT. The V call is TRBV7-8, the J call TRBJ2-2, with D maybe TRBD2 (6 bases). The germline V gene has CDR1 SGHVS and CDR2 FQNEAQ. V gave up 9 bases and J gave up 4 bases, with 15 bases separating them. The CDR3 sequence is 14 residues long.

The chain is built from TRBV20-1 and TRBJ2-1, with 9 bases aligning to TRBD2. Germline V lookup: CDR1 DFQATT, CDR2 SNEGSKA (reference sequence). V shed 0 bases and J 2 bases; nucleotides not matched to a gene: 8. The CDR3 consists of 17 residues. The CDR3 DNA sequence: TGCAGTGCTAGAGATGATTGGCGGGAGGGCCCCTACAATGAGCAGTTCTTC. It yields the protein CSARDDWREGPYNEQFF.

In this sample, this clonotype turned up many times. The chain links TRBV12-5 to TRBJ2-1, with 11 bases lining up with TRBD2. The V gene's germline CDR1 is LGHNT and CDR2 FRNRAP. After removal of 6 bases from V and 7 bases from J, the junction contained 5 bases not matched to a gene. The CDR3 sequence is 14 residues long. The CDR3 region is CASGQGLAENEQFF. The CDR3 coding sequence is TGTGCTAGTGGGCAGGGACTAGCGGAAAATGAGCAGTTCTTC.

About this clonotype itself: A far larger clone is off by one base, so a read error is likely. The chain couples TRBV11-2 to TRBJ2-3; a possible D gene is TRBD2 (5 bases). Per germline, CDR1 SGHAT and CDR2 FQNNGV. The CDR3 consists of 13 residues. Trimming shortened V by 1 base and J by 14 bases, and 16 bases separated the two germline ends. In DNA, the CDR3 is TGTGCCAGCAGCTTAGTTGGCCCCGGGGAGCTGTATTTT. This encodes CASSLVGPGELYF.

This clonotype was seen a single time. Given a far larger clone just one base away, this is likely a sequencing read error. Likely a read error: the CDR3 ends without its conserved phenylalanine or tryptophan. The genes are TRBV6-1 and TRBJ1-3; a possible D gene is TRBD1 (5 bases). Germline-derived CDR1 and CDR2 are MNHNS and SASEGT. The CDR3 sequence is 15 residues long. V was clipped by 8 bases and J by 2 bases, with 16 bases between them. This CDR3 is CASRPGVFTGNTIYL. DNA for the CDR3: TGTGCCAGCCGCCCGGGGGTTTTTACTGGAAACACCATATATTTG.

This clonotype has a count of ten or more. This chain connects TRBV6-2 or TRBV6-3 to TRBJ2-2; tentatively, D is TRBD1 (6 bases). Germline CDR1 is MNHEY and CDR2 is SVGEGT. The CDR3 runs to 15 residues. Trimming pared 2 bases from V and 4 bases from J, leaving 11 bases between. CDR3 amino acids: CASSYAGVATGELFF. CDR3 coding DNA: TGTGCCAGCAGTTACGCAGGGGTTGCCACCGGGGAGCTGTTTTTT.

This clonotype has only one observation. The chain has TRBV9 and TRBJ2-7; tentatively, D is TRBD2 (7 bases). The CDR3 is 14 residues long. Deletions cut 3 bases from V and 3 bases from J, with 13 bases between. Germline CDR1 reads SGDLS; CDR2 reads YYNGEE. Here the CDR3 DNA reads TGTGCCAGCAGCGAGCGGGACACCCTCTACGAGCAGTACTTC. Translating gives CASSERDTLYEQYF.

This clonotype was seen ten or more times. This chain links TRBV5-1 with TRBJ2-2; D is unresolved. CDR1 is SGHRS, CDR2 YFSETQ, per germline. The CDR3 totals 15 residues. Trimming removed 0 bases from V and 1 base from J, with 7 bases in between. CDR3 coding DNA: TGCGCCAGCAGCTTGGTTGCATTGAACACCGGGGAGCTGTTTTTT. Translated, it gives CASSLVALNTGELFF.

This clonotype was found many times. The V and J genes are TRBV4-3 and TRBJ2-3, with 10 bases lining up with TRBD2. This CDR3 has 16 amino acids. Trimming removed 0 bases from V and 7 bases from J; junction bases left unmatched: 7. Looked up from germline, CDR1 is LGHNA and CDR2 is YSLEER. The CDR3: CASSQDVGTSANTQYF. In DNA form, the CDR3 reads TGCGCCAGCAGCCAAGACGTAGGGACTAGCGCGAATACGCAGTATTTT.